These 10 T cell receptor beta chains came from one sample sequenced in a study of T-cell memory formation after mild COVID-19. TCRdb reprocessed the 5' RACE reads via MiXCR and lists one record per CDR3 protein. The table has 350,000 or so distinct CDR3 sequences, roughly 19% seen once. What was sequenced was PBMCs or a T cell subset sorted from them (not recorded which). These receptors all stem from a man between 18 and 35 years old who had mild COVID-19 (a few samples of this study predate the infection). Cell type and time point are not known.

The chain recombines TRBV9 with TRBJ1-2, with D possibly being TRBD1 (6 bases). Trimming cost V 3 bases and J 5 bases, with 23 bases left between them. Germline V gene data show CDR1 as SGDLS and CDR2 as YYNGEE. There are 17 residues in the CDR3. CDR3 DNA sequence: TGTGCCAGCAGCGCAGGGATTCAGGGGTCAGATCTATATGGCTACACCTTC. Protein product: CASSAGIQGSDLYGYTF. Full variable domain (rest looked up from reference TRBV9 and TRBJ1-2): DSGVTQTPKHLITATGQRVTLRCSPRSGDLSVYWYQQSLDQGLQFLIQYYNGEERAKGNILERFSAQQFPDLHSELNLSSLELGDSALYFCASSAGIQGSDLYGYTFGSGTRLTVV.

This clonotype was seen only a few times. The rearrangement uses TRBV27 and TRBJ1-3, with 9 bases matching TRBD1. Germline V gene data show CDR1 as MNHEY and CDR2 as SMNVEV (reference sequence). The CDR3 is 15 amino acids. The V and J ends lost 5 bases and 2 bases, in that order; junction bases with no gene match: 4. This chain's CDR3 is CASSLGTGTGNTIYF. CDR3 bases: TGTGCCAGCAGTCTCGGGACAGGGACTGGAAACACCATATATTTT.

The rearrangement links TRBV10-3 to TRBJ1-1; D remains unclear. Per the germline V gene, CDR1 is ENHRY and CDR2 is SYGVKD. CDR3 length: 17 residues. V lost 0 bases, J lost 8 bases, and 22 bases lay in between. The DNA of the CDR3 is TGTGCCATCAGTGAGTCTGATCCCACAAAATTTCCGGCCGAAGCTTTCTTT. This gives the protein CAISESDPTKFPAEAFF.

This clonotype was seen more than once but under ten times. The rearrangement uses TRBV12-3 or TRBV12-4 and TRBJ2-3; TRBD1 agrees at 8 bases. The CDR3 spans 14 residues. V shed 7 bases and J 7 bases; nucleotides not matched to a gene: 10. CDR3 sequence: CASMRTGSTHTQYF. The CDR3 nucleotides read TGTGCCAGCATGCGGACAGGGAGCACGCATACGCAGTATTTT.

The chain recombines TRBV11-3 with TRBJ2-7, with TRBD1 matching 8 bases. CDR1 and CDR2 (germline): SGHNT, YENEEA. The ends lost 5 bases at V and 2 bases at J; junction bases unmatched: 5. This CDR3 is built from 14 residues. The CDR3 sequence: CASSQGQEAYEQYV. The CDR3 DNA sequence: TGTGCCAGCAGCCAGGGACAGGAGGCCTACGAGCAGTACGTC.

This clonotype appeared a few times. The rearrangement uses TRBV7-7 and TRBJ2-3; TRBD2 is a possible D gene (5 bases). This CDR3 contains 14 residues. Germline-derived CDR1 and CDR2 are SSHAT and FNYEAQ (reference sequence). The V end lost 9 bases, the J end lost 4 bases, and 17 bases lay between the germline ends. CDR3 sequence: CASSDSRGADTQYF. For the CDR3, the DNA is TGTGCCAGTTCGGACTCCCGAGGTGCAGATACGCAGTATTTT.

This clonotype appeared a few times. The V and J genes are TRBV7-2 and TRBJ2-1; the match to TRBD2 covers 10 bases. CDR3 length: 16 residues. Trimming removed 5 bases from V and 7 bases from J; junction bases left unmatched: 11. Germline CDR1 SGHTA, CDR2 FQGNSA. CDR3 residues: CASSPRGSGGINEQFF. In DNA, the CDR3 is TGTGCCAGCAGCCCTCGGGGTAGCGGGGGGATAAATGAGCAGTTCTTC.

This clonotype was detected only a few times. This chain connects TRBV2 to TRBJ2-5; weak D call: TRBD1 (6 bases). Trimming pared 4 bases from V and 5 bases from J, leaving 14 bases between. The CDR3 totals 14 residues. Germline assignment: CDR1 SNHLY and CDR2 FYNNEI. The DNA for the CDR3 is TGTGCCAGCAGTGCGGCCCTAGGGGGTGAGACCCAGTACTTC. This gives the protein CASSAALGGETQYF.

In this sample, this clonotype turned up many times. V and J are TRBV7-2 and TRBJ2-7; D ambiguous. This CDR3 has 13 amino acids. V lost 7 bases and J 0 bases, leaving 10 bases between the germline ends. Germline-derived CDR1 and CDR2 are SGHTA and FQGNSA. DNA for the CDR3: TGTGCCAGCACCTCCCATCCCTCCTACGAGCAGTACTTC. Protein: CASTSHPSYEQYF.

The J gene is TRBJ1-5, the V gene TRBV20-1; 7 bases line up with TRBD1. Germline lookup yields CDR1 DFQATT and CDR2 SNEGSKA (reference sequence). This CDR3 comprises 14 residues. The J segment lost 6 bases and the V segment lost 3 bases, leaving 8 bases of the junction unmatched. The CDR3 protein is CSARPDRRSQPQHF. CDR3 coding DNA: TGCAGTGCTAGGCCGGACAGGAGGAGTCAGCCCCAGCATTTT.